Following are 5 T cell receptor beta chains from one sample sequenced in a study of T-cell reconstitution after alpha-beta-depleted transplantation in children. Preparing the TCRbeta library involved the use of unique molecular identifiers. MiXCR was run by TCRdb on the PCR reads, yielding one entry per CDR3 protein. The sample holds fewer than 750,000 distinct CDR3 sequences, over 25% seen once. Sequencing was performed on PBMCs, taken before TCRalphabeta/CD19-depleted stem cell transplant. The receptors stem from a boy less than two years old with Wiskott-Aldrich syndrome, due to receive a stem cell transplant.

The chain couples TRBV10-3 to TRBJ1-1, with D possibly TRBD1 on 6 matching bases. The CDR3 consists of 13 residues. Germline CDR1 and CDR2: ENHRY and SYGVKD. Trimming stripped 3 bases from V and 6 bases from J, with 11 bases between. DNA of the CDR3: TGTGCCATCAGTGAACAGGGTGTGGCTGAAGCTTTCTTT. It is translated as CAISEQGVAEAFF.

The rearrangement links TRBV5-1 to TRBJ2-7, with D possibly TRBD2 on 6 matching bases. Looked up from germline, CDR1 is SGHRS and CDR2 is YFSETQ. V was cut by 0 bases and J by 6 bases, with 10 bases left in between. The CDR3 length is 13 residues. In DNA, the CDR3 is TGCGCCAGCAGCTTGGCGGGGGAGACCGAGCAGTACTTC. This translates into CASSLAGETEQYF.

CDR3 protein: CASSLRGGGGYEQYF. In DNA, the CDR3 is TGTGCCAGCAGTTTAAGAGGAGGGGGCGGGTACGAGCAGTACTTC. The chain has TRBV12-3 or TRBV12-4 and TRBJ2-7, with a weak D call TRBD1 (7 bases). The CDR3 is 15 amino acids. V lost 2 bases and J lost 4, with 15 bases in between.

The rearrangement joins TRBV20-1 to TRBJ2-6, with D possibly being TRBD1 (6 bases). V was pared by 6 bases and J by 6 bases, with 12 bases between. The CDR3 loop spans 13 amino acids. CDR1 and CDR2 from the germline V gene are DFQATT and SNEGSKA (reference sequence). The CDR3 DNA sequence: TGCAGTGCCGCTAGGACAGAGGCCAACGTCCTGACTTTC. Amino acid sequence: CSAARTEANVLTF.

The J gene is TRBJ2-2, the V gene TRBV5-1, with D possibly being TRBD2 (6 bases). This CDR3 comprises 15 residues. The V end lost 1 base, the J end lost 5 bases, and 12 bases lay between the germline ends. In germline, CDR1 is SGHRS, CDR2 YFSETQ. The CDR3 reads CASSLFGGETGELFF. The CDR3 DNA reads TGCGCCAGCAGCTTGTTCGGGGGTGAAACCGGGGAGCTGTTTTTT.